The clone carrying this T cell receptor (beta chain) was counted at least ten times. From the RT-PCR reads, TCRdb called clonotypes with MiXCR, one entry per CDR3 protein. Among 70,000 to 95,000 distinct CDR3 sequences listed, less than 5% were seen once. The data originate from a study of patients and donors after allogeneic stem cell transplantation. The CDR3 runs 12 residues. The V gene end was trimmed by 5 bases and the J gene end by 11 bases; junction bases not matched to a gene: 6. The germline gives CDR1 SGHTA, CDR2 FQGNSA. The V gene is TRBV7-2, the J gene TRBJ2-1, with 7 bases lining up with TRBD1. The sequenced material came from blood, either unsorted or a sorted T cell fraction (not recorded which). This receptor was obtained from a human donor who was either an allogeneic HSCT recipient or a stem cell or donor lymphocyte infusion donor (not recorded which). It is not recorded whose cells these are; they may come from a transplant donor. In nucleotides, the CDR3 is TGTGCCAGCAGCCAGAGACAGGGAAAGCAGTTCTTC. It encodes CASSQRQGKQFF.